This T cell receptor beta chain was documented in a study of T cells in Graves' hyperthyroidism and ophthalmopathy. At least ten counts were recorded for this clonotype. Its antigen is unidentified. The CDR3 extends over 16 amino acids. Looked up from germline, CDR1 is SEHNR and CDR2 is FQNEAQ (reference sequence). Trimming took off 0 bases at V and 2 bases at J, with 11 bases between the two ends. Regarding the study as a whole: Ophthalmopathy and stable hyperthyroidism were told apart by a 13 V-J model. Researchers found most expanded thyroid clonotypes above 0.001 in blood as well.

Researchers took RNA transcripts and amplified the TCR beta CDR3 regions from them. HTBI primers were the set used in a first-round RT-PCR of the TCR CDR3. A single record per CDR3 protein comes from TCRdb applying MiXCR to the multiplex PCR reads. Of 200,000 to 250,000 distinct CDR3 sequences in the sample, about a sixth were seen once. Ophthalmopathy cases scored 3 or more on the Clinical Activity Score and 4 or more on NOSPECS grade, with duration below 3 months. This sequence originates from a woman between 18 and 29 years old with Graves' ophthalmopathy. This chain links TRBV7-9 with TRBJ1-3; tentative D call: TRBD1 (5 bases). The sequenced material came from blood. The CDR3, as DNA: TGTGCCAGCAGCTTAGCCCCAGGGACGACTGGAAACACCATATATTTT. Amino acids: CASSLAPGTTGNTIYF.